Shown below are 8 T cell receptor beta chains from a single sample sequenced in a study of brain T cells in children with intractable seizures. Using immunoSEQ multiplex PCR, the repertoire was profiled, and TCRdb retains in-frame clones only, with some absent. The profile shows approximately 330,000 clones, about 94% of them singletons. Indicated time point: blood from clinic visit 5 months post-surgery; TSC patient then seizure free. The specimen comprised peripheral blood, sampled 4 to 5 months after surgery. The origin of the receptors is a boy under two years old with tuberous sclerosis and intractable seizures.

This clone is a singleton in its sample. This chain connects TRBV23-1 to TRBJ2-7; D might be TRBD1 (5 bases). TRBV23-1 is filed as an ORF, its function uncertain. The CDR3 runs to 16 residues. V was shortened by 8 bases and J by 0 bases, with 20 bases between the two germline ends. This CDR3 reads CASELPSTAISYEQYF. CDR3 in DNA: TGCGCCAGCGAACTACCCTCGACAGCGATCTCCTACGAGCAGTACTTC.

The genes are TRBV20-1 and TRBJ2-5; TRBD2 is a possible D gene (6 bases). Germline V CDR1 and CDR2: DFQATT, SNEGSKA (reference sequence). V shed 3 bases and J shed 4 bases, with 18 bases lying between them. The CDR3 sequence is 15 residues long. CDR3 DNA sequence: TGCAGTGCTAGTAACAGTTTAACGGGAGTAGAGACCCAGTACTTC. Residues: CSASNSLTGVETQYF.

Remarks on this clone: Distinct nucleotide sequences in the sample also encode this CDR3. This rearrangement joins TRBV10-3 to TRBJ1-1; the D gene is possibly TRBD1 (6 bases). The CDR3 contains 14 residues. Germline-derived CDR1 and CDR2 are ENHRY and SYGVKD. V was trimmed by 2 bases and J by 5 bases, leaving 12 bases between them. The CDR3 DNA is TGTGCCATCAGTGAGGGGGGGGGCCGAACTGAAGCTTTCTTT. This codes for CAISEGGGRTEAFF.

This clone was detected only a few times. The chain's CDR3 is CASSLLEKALGYTF. CDR3 in DNA: TGCGCCAGCAGCTTGCTGGAGAAGGCACTTGGCTACACCTTC. This chain links TRBV5-1 with TRBJ1-2; D is ambiguous. V was clipped by 1 base and J by 7 bases, with 14 bases between them. The CDR3 runs 14 residues. In germline, CDR1 is SGHRS, CDR2 YFSETQ.

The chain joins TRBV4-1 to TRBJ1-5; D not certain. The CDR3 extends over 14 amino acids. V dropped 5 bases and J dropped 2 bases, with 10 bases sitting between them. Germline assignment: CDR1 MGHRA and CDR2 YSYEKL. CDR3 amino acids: CASSSPGGNQPQHF. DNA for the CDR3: TGCGCCAGCAGCTCGCCCGGAGGCAATCAGCCCCAGCATTTT.

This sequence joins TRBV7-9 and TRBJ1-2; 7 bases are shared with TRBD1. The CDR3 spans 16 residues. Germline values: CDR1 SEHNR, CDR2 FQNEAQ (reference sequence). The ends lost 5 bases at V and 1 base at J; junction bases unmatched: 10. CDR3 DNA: TGTGCCAGCAGCCCTACGGGACAGAACCATAACTATGGCTACACCTTC. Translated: CASSPTGQNHNYGYTF.

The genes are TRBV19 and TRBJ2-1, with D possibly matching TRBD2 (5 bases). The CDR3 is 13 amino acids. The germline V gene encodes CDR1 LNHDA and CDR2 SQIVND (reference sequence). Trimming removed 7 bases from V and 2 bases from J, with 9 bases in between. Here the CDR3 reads CASIGSTYNEQFF. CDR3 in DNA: TGTGCCAGTATTGGGAGCACCTACAATGAGCAGTTCTTC.

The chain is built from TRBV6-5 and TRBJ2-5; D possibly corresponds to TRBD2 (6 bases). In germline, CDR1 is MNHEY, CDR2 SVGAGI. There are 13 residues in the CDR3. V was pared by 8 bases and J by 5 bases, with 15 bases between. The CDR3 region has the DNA TGTGCCAGCGGATTCCGGGGGTGGGAGACCCAGTACTTC. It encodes CASGFRGWETQYF.